This T cell receptor beta chain was sequenced during a study of blood T cell repertoires in COVID-19. The table lists this clone with a few counts. In the study's own analysis: The authors estimated nucleated cell counts from reference gene primer amplification. Some clones are missing from TCRdb's copy, which holds only in-frame ones; the method was immunoSEQ multiplex PCR. V and J calls and clone size come straight from that table; D and trimming were deduced from the DNA. This table has about 180,000 clones, around 83% appearing once. This CDR3 region has 13 residues. Germline V gene lookup returns CDR1 LGHNA and CDR2 YNFKEQ. Trimming took 1 base from V and 4 from J, leaving 7 bases between them.

The chain has TRBV4-2 and TRBJ1-2; D is uncertain. This TCR was sampled from a woman aged 70-85 years with COVID-19, enrolled during active disease. Sequences were obtained from peripheral blood. Here the CDR3 DNA reads TGTGCCAGCAGCCAAGGCTTGAGCTATGGCTACACCTTC. This codes for CASSQGLSYGYTF.